Presented here are 18 T cell receptor beta chains from one specimen sequenced in a study of CD8 T cells in Susac syndrome. The RNA, roughly 0.5 to 1 ug, was put through reverse transcription using random hexamers. Each CDR3 protein is one row after TCRdb ran MiXCR on the immunoSEQ multiplex PCR reads. The data contain 300,000 to 350,000 distinct CDR3 sequences, about 90% of them singletons. Sample: CD4+ T cells from PBMCs. The receptors shown here come from a human donor with multiple sclerosis.

This rearrangement joins TRBV6-1 to TRBJ2-7, with D unclear. The ends were cut back, 2 bases at V and 0 bases at J, with 11 bases in the middle. This CDR3 spans 15 amino acids. Germline V lookup: CDR1 MNHNS, CDR2 SASEGT. CDR3 bases: TGTGCCAGCAGTGAAAAAAAGACTGGCTCCTACGAGCAGTACTTC. Protein product: CASSEKKTGSYEQYF.

The rearrangement links TRBV21-1 to TRBJ2-1; the D segment call TRBD2 is taken from the table without a DNA check. TRBV21-1 is deemed a pseudogene. This CDR3 is built from 19 residues. The CDR3 reads CASSLKGQSSNTVNNEQFF. CDR3 DNA sequence: TGTGCCAGCAGCCTAAAAGGGCAGTCGAGCAATACGGTAAACAATGAGCAGTTCTTC.

The V and J genes are TRBV7-3 and TRBJ2-7, with 9 bases fitting TRBD2. The V gene end was trimmed by 1 base and the J gene end by 1 base; junction bases not matched to a gene: 8. The germline gives CDR1 SGHTA, CDR2 FQGTGA. The CDR3 is 17 amino acids. The CDR3 spells CASSLKGPTSGSYEQYF. CDR3 coding DNA: TGTGCCAGCAGCTTAAAGGGGCCGACTAGCGGTTCCTACGAGCAGTACTTC.

This clonotype has just one count. The chain employs TRBV9 and TRBJ2-1; 8 bases are shared with TRBD2. CDR3 length: 17 amino acids. Trimming cost V 0 bases and J 7 bases; bases outside gene matches: 12. Germline assignment: CDR1 SGDLS and CDR2 YYNGEE. The CDR3 DNA is TGTGCCAGCAGCGTAGAGTTAGGGGGGGCGGGAGGAAATGAGCAGTTCTTC. Protein sequence: CASSVELGGAGGNEQFF.

The J gene is TRBJ2-1, the V gene TRBV7-2; D could derive from TRBD1 or TRBD2 (5 bases each). Per the germline V gene, CDR1 is SGHTA and CDR2 is FQGNSA. The CDR3 runs 17 residues. Trimming shortened V by 2 bases and J by 7 bases, and 21 bases separated the two germline ends. The CDR3 nucleotides read TGTGCCAGCAGCTTAAGGGGTGGAGCGGTTCAAGGGAATGAGCAGTTCTTC. Amino acid sequence: CASSLRGGAVQGNEQFF.

This rearrangement joins TRBV6-1 to TRBJ1-5; 9 bases line up with TRBD1. The CDR3 covers 14 residues. Trimming at V came to 3 bases and at J to 6 bases, leaving 3 bases not matched to a gene. Germline CDR1 is MNHNS and CDR2 is SASEGT. This CDR3 is CASSDRQGGQPQHF. DNA of the CDR3: TGTGCCAGCAGTGATCGACAGGGGGGTCAGCCCCAGCATTTT.

J is TRBJ2-1 and V is TRBV29-1; TRBD1 is a possible D gene (5 bases). The germline CDR1 and CDR2 sequences are SQVTM and ANQGSEA. This CDR3 is 13 amino acids long. Trimming removed 3 bases from V and 0 bases from J, with 6 bases in between. The CDR3 DNA is TGCAGCGTTGACACAGGCTCCTACAATGAGCAGTTCTTC. Encoded protein: CSVDTGSYNEQFF.

The rearrangement links TRBV6-2 or TRBV6-3 to TRBJ1-5; 8 positions agree with TRBD1. The CDR3 runs to 13 residues. Germline V CDR1 and CDR2: MNHEY, SVGEGT. The junction had 5 bases not matched to a gene; V was cut back by 8 bases and J by 5 bases. The CDR3 region has the DNA TGTGCCAGCTCCCGACAGGGGCATCAGCCCCAGCATTTT. It codes for CASSRQGHQPQHF.

This chain uses TRBV7-8 with TRBJ1-3; no reliable D call. This CDR3 is built from 16 residues. Germline V gene lookup returns CDR1 SGHVS and CDR2 FQNEAQ. Trimming took off 4 bases at V and 1 base at J, with 14 bases between the two ends. The CDR3 nucleotides read TGTGCCAGCAGCTCCGGGGTCCCTCCATCTGGAAACACCATATATTTT. It is translated as CASSSGVPPSGNTIYF.

This chain uses TRBV18 with TRBJ2-5, with a weak D call TRBD2 (5 bases). Trimming stripped 6 bases from V and 0 bases from J, with 11 bases between. Germline CDR1 and CDR2: KGHSH and LQKENI. CDR3 length equals 14 residues. CDR3 in amino acids: CASSDSPNQETQYF. In nucleotides, the CDR3 is TGTGCCAGCTCGGACTCGCCCAACCAAGAGACCCAGTACTTC.

The gene calls are TRBV5-1 and TRBJ1-1, with 9 bases fitting TRBD1. The J segment lost 4 bases and the V segment lost 3 bases, leaving 7 bases of the junction unmatched. The CDR3 sequence is 15 residues long. Germline values: CDR1 SGHRS, CDR2 YFSETQ. The CDR3 spells CASSSKQGAGTEAFF. The CDR3, as DNA: TGCGCCAGCAGCTCCAAACAGGGGGCTGGCACTGAAGCTTTCTTT.

This sequence joins TRBV5-4 and TRBJ2-5; 9 positions match TRBD2. The junction had 7 bases not matched to a gene; V was cut back by 2 bases and J by 5 bases. Per germline, CDR1 SGHNT and CDR2 YYREEE (reference sequence). This CDR3 region has 15 residues. In DNA, the CDR3 is TGTGCCAGCAGCTTATCTAGCGGGATAGTGGAGACCCAGTACTTC. Protein product: CASSLSSGIVETQYF.

CDR3 protein: CAISLGTGGRDTIYF. The DNA of the CDR3 is TGTGCCATCAGCCTCGGGACAGGGGGCAGGGACACCATATATTTT. This chain joins TRBV10-3 and TRBJ1-3; 12 bases fit TRBD1. This CDR3 region has 15 residues. The junction had 8 bases not matched to a gene; V was cut back by 6 bases and J by 8 bases. Looked up from germline, CDR1 is ENHRY and CDR2 is SYGVKD.

This clonotype occurred once. The genes are TRBV7-2 and TRBJ2-5, with 8 bases fitting TRBD2. This CDR3 comprises 15 residues. Trimming cost V 5 bases and J 2 bases; bases outside gene matches: 7. The V gene's germline CDR1 is SGHTA and CDR2 FQGNSA. The CDR3 nucleotides are TGTGCCAGCAGCACTCAAGCGGGAGTTCAAGAGACCCAGTACTTC. The encoded protein is CASSTQAGVQETQYF.

This clonotype has only one observation. V is TRBV5-1 and J is TRBJ1-2; the D gene is possibly TRBD1 (5 bases). V dropped 0 bases and J dropped 2 bases, with 11 bases sitting between them. This CDR3 contains 15 residues. Per germline, CDR1 SGHRS and CDR2 YFSETQ. CDR3 coding DNA: TGCGCCAGCAGCTTGGCAACGGGGGAGAACTATGGCTACACCTTC. Residues: CASSLATGENYGYTF.

This chain uses TRBV5-1 with TRBJ2-1; no definite D call. CDR3 length equals 15 residues. Per the germline V gene, CDR1 is SGHRS and CDR2 is YFSETQ. V lost 0 bases and J 4 bases, leaving 11 bases between the germline ends. CDR3 bases: TGCGCCAGCAGCTTGGACGGTCTGGGGTACAATGAGCAGTTCTTC. This encodes CASSLDGLGYNEQFF.

This sequence joins TRBV3-1 and TRBJ1-1; D is undetermined. With 2 bases removed from V and 5 bases from J, the gap between germline ends came to 6 bases. This CDR3 comprises 12 residues. Germline values: CDR1 LGHDT, CDR2 YNNKEL (reference sequence). The CDR3 spells CASSQRQTEAFF. As DNA, the CDR3 is TGTGCCAGCAGCCAACGGCAGACTGAAGCTTTCTTT.

The chain couples TRBV7-2 to TRBJ2-4, with 10 bases lining up with TRBD2. Looked up from germline, CDR1 is SGHTA and CDR2 is FQGNSA. The CDR3 runs to 18 residues. The V gene end was trimmed by 5 bases and the J gene end by 1 base; junction bases not matched to a gene: 11. CDR3 DNA: TGTGCCAGCAGCCCAAGGACTAGCGGAAGGACCGCCAAAAACATTCAGTACTTC. It yields the protein CASSPRTSGRTAKNIQYF.